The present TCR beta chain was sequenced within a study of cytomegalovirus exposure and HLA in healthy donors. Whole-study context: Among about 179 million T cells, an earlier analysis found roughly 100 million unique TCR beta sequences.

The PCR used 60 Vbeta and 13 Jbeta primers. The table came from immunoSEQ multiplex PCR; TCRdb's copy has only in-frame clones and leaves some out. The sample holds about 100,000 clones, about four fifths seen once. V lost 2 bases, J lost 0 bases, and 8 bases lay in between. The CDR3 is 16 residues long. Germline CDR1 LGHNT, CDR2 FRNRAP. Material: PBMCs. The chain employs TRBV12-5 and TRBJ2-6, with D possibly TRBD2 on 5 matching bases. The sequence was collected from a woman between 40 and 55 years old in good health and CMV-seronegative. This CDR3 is CASGLKAVSGANVLTF. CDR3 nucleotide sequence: TGTGCTAGTGGTTTGAAAGCGGTCTCTGGGGCCAACGTCCTGACTTTC.